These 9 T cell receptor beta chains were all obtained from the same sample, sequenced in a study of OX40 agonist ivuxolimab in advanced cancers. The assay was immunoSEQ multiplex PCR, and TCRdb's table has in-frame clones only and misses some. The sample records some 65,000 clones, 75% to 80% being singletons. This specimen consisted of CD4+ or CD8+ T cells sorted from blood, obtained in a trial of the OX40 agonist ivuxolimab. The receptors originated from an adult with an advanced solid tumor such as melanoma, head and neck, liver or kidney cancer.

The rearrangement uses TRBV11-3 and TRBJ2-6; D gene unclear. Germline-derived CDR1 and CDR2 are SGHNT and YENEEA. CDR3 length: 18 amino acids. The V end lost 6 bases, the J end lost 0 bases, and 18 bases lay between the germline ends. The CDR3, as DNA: TGTGCCAGCAGTCCAAGGCAGAGGATTAACTCTGGGGCCAACGTCCTGACTTTC. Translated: CASSPRQRINSGANVLTF.

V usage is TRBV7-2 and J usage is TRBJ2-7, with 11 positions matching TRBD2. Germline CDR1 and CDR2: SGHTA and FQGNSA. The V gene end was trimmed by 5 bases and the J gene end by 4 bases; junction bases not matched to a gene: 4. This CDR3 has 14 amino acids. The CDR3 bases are TGTGCCAGCAGCGCCGGACTAGCGGGTTACGAGCAGTACTTC. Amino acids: CASSAGLAGYEQYF.

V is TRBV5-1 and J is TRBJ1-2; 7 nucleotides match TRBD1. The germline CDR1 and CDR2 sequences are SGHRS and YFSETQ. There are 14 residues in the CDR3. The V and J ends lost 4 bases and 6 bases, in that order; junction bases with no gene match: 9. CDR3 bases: TGCGCCAGCAGCATCGGACAGGAGGTAAATGGCTACACCTTC. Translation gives CASSIGQEVNGYTF.

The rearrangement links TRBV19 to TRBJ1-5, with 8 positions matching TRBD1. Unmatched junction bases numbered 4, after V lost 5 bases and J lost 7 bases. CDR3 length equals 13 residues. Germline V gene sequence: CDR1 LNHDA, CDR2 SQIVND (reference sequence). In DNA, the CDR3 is TGTGCCAGTAGTCCTGACAGGGGACAGCCCCAGCATTTT. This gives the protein CASSPDRGQPQHF.

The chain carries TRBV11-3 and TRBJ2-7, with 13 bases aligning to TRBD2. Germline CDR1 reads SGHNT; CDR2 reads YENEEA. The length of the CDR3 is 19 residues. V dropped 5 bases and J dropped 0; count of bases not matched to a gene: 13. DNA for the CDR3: TGTGCCAGCAGCCCACCAGCTGGACTAGCGGGGGAGAGCTCCTACGAGCAGTACTTC. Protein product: CASSPPAGLAGESSYEQYF.

The CDR3 nucleotides read TGCGCCAGCAGTCAACCGCAGACGGGCGGGGGCACTGAAGCTTTCTTT. Residues: CASSQPQTGGGTEAFF. The chain combines TRBV23-1 with TRBJ1-1; perhaps TRBD1 as D (5 bases). TRBV23-1 is annotated as an ORF whose role is uncertain. V gave up 2 bases and J gave up 4 bases, with 17 bases separating them. The CDR3 totals 16 residues.

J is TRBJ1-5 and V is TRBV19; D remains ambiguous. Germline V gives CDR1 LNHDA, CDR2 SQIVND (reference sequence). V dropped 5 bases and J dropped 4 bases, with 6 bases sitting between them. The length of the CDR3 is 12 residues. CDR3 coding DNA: TGTGCCAGTAGTCATCTTAATCAGCCCCAGCATTTT. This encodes CASSHLNQPQHF.

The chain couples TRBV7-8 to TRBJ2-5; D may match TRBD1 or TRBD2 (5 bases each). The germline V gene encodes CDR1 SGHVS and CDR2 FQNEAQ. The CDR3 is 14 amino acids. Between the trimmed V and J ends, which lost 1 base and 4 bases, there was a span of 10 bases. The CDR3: CASSLGRDVETQYF. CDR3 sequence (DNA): TGTGCCAGCAGCTTAGGTAGGGACGTAGAGACCCAGTACTTC.

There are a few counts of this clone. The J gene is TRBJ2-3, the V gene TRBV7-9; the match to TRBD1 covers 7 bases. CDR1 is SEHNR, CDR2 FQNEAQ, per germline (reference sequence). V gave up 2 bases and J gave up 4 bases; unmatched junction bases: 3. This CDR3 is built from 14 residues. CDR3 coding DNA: TGTGCCAGCAGCTTACAAGGGGGCGCAGATACGCAGTATTTT. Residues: CASSLQGGADTQYF.